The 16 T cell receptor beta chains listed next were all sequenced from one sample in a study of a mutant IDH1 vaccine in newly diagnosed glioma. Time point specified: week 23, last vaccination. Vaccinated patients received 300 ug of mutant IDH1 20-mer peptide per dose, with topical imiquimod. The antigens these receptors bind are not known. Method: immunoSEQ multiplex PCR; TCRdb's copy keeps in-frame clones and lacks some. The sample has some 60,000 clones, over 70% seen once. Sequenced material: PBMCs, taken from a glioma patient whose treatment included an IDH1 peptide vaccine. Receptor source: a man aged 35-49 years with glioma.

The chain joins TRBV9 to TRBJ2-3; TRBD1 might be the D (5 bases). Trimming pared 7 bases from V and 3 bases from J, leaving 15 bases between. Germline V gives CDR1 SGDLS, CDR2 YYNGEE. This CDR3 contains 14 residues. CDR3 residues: CASCRAKTTDTQYF. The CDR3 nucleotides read TGTGCCAGCTGCAGGGCGAAAACGACAGATACGCAGTATTTT.

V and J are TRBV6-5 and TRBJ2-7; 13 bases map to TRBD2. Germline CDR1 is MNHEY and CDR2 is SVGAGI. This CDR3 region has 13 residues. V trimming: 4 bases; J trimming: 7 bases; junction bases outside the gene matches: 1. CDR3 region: CASSLTSGREQYF. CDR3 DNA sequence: TGTGCCAGCAGTTTGACTAGCGGGAGGGAGCAGTACTTC.

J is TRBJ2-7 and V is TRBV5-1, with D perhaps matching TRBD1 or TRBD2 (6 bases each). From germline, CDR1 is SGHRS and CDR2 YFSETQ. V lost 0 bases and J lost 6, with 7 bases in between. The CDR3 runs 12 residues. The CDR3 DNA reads TGCGCCAGCAGCTTGGAGGGGGGCGAGCAGTACTTC. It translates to CASSLEGGEQYF.

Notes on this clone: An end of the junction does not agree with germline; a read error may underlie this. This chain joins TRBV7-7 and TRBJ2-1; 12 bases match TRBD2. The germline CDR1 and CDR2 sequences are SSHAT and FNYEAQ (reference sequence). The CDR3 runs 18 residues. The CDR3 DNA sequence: TGTGCTAGCAGCTTAGAAGAGACTAGCGGGAGCTCCTACAATGAGCAGTTCTTC. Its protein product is CASSLEETSGSSYNEQFF.

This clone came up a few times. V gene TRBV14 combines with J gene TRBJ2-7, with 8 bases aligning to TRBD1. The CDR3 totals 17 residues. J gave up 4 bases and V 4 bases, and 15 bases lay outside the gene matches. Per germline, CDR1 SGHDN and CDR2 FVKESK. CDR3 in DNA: TGTGCCAGCAGCCTCAAACGGGGGCAGGGGGCGACTTACGAGCAGTACTTC. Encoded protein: CASSLKRGQGATYEQYF.

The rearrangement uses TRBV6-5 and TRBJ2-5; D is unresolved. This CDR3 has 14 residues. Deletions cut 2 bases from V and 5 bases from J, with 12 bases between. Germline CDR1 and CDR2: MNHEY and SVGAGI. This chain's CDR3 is CASSYNSPEETQYF. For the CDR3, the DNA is TGTGCCAGCAGTTACAATTCTCCCGAGGAGACCCAGTACTTC.

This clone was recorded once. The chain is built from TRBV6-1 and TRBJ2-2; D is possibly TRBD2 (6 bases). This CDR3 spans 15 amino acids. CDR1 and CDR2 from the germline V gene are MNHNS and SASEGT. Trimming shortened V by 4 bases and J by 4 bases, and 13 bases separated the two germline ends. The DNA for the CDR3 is TGTGCCAGCAGTGGTTTAAAGGGAGGCACCGGGGAGCTGTTTTTT. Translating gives CASSGLKGGTGELFF.

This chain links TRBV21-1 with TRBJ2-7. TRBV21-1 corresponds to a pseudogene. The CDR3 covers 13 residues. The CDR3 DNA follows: TGTGCCAGCAGCAAAGTTCACCGACCCTCGCAGTACTTC. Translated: CASSKVHRPSQYF.

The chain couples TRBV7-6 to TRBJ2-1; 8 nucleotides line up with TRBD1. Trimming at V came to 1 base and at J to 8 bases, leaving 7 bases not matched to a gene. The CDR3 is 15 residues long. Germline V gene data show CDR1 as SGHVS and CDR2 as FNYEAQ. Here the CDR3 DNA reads TGTGCCAGCAGCTTAGTGTTCCAGGGGGCCGATGAGCAGTTCTTC. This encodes CASSLVFQGADEQFF.

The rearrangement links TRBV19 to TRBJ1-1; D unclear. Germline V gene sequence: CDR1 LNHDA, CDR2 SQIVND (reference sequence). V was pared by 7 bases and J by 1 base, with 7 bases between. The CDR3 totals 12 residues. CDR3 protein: CASNIGNTEAFF. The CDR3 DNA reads TGTGCCAGTAACATAGGGAACACTGAAGCTTTCTTT.

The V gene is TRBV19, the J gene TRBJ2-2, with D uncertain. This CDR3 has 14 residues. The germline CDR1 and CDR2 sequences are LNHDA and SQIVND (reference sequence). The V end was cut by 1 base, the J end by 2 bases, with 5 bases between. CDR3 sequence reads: CASSIGTNTGELFF. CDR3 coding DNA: TGTGCCAGTAGTATAGGGACCAACACCGGGGAGCTGTTTTTT.

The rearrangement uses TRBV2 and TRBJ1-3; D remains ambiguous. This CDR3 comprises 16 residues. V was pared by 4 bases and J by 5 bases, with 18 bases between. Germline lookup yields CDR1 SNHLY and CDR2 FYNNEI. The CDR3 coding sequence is TGTGCCAGCAGTGTTTCAGGAGTGGGAGTACGAAACACCATATATTTT. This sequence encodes CASSVSGVGVRNTIYF. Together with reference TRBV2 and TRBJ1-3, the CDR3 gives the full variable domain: EPEVTQTPSHQVTQMGQEVILRCVPISNHLYFYWYRQILGQKVEFLVSFYNNEISEKSEIFDDQFSVERPDGSNFTLKIRSTKLEDSAMYFCASSVSGVGVRNTIYFGEGSWLTVV.

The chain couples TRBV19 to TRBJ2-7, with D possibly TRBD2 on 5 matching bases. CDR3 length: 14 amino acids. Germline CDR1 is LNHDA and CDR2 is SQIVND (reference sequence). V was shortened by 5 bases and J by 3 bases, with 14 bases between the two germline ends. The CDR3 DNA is TGTGCCAGTAGTCCGCGAGGGCTCGGCTACGAGCAGTACTTC. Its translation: CASSPRGLGYEQYF.

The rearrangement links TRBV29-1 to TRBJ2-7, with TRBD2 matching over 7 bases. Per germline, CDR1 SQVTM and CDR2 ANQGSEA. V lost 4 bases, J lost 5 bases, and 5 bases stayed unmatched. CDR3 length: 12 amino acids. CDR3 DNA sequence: TGCAGCGTTGTAGCGAGCGGGGACGAGCAGTACTTC. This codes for CSVVASGDEQYF.

Here the CDR3 DNA reads TGTGCCAGCAGCCCAGGGGATGGCTACACCTTC. Amino acid sequence: CASSPGDGYTF. The V and J genes are TRBV7-8 and TRBJ1-2; perhaps TRBD1 as D (6 bases). V was cut by 5 bases and J by 6 bases, with 7 bases left in between. The CDR3 is 11 residues long. CDR1 SGHVS and CDR2 FQNEAQ come from the germline V gene.

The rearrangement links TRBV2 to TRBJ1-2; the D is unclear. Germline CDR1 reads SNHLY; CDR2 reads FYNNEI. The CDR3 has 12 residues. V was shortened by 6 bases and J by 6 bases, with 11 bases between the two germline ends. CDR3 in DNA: TGTGCCAGCAGACCAAATACGGATGGCTACACCTTC. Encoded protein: CASRPNTDGYTF.